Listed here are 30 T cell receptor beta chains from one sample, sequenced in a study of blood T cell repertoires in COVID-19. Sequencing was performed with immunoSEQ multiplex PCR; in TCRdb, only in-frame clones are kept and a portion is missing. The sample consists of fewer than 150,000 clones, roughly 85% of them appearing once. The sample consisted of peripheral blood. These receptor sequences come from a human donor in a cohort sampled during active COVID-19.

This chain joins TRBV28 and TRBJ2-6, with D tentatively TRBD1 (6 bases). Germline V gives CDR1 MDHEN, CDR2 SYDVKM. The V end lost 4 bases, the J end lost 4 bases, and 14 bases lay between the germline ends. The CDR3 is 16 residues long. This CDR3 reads CASSSPGVAGANVLTF. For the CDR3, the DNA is TGTGCCAGCAGTTCCCCAGGGGTCGCCGGGGCCAACGTCCTGACTTTC.

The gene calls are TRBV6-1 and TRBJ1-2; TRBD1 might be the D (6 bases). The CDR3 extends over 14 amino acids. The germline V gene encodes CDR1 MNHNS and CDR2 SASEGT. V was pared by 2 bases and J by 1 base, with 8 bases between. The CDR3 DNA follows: TGTGCCAGCAGTGAAAGGGGGGGTAACTATGGCTACACCTTC. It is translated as CASSERGGNYGYTF.

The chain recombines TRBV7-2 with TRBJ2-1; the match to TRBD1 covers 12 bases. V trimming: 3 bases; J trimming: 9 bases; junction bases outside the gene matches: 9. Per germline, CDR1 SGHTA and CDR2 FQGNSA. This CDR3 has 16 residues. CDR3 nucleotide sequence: TGTGCCAGCAGCTTCAGTGCGGGACAGGGGGCAGGTGAGCAGTTCTTC. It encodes CASSFSAGQGAGEQFF.

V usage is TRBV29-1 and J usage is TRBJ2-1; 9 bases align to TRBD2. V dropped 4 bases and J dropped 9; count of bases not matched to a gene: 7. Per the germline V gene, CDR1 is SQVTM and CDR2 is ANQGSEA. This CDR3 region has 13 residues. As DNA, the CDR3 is TGCAGCGTTGGCATTAGCGGGGGAGGTGAGCAGTTCTTC. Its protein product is CSVGISGGGEQFF.

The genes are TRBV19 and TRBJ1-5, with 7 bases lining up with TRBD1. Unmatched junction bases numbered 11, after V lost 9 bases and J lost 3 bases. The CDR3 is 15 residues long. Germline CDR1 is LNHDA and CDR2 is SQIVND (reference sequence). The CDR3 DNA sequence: TGTGCCAGCAAAAGACAGGGAAGTATCAATCAGCCCCAGCATTTT. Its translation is CASKRQGSINQPQHF.

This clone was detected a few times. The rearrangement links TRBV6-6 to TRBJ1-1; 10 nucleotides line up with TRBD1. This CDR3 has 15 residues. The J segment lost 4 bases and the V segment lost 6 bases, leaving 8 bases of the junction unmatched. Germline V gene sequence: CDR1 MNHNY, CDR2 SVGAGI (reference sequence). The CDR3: CASSRRQGASTEAFF. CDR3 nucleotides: TGTGCCAGCAGCCGTCGACAGGGGGCGAGCACTGAAGCTTTCTTT.

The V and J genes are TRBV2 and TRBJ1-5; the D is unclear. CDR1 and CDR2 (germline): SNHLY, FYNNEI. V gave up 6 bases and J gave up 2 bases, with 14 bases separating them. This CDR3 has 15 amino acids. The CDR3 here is CASSALPEGNQPQHF. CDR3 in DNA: TGTGCCAGCAGCGCCCTTCCCGAGGGCAATCAGCCCCAGCATTTT.

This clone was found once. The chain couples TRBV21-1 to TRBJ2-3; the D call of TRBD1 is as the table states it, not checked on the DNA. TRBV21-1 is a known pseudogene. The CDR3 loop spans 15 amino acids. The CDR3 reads CARWSDRVYTDTQYF. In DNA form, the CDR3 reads TGTGCCAGATGGTCCGACAGGGTTTACACAGATACGCAGTATTTT.

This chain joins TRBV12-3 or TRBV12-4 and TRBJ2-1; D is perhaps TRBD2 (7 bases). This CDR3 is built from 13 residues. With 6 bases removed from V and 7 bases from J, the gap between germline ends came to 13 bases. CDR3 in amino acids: CASRAGARNEQFF. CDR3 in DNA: TGTGCCAGCAGGGCGGGGGCCCGAAATGAGCAGTTCTTC.

The CDR3 spells CAWMRGRSGNTIYF. The CDR3 DNA sequence: TGTGCCTGGATGCGGGGACGATCTGGAAACACCATATATTTT. The chain couples TRBV30 to TRBJ1-3, with TRBD1 as a possible D gene (5 bases). Trimming removed 4 bases from V and 1 base from J, with 11 bases in between. The CDR3 totals 14 residues. Germline-derived CDR1 and CDR2 are GTSNPN and SVGIG (reference sequence). Filled out from reference TRBV30 and TRBJ1-3, the complete variable domain reads SQTIHQWPATLVQPVGSPLSLECTVEGTSNPNLYWYRQAAGRGLQLLFYSVGIGQISSEVPQNLSASRPQDRQFILSSKKLLLSDSGFYLCAWMRGRSGNTIYFGEGSWLTVV.

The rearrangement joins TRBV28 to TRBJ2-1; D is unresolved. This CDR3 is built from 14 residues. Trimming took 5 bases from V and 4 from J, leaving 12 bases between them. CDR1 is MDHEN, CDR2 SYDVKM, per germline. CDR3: CASSPPPLYNEQFF. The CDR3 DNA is TGTGCCAGCAGTCCCCCTCCACTATACAATGAGCAGTTCTTC.

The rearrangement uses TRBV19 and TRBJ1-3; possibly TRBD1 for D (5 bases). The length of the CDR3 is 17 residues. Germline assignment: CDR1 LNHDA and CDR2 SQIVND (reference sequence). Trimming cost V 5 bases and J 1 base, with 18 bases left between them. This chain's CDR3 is CASSPRGRVLSGNTIYF. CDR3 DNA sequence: TGTGCCAGTAGTCCTCGAGGCAGGGTGCTTTCTGGAAACACCATATATTTT.

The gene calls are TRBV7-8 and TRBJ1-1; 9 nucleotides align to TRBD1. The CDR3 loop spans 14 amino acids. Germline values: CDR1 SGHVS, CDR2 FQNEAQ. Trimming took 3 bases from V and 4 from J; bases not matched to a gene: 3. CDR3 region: CASSLTGGFTEAFF. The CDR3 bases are TGTGCCAGCAGCTTGACAGGGGGTTTCACTGAAGCTTTCTTT.

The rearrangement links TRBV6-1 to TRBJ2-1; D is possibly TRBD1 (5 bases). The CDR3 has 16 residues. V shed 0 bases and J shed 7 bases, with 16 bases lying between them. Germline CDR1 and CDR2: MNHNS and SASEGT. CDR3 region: CASSEAGWGLGNEQFF. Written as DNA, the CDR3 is TGTGCCAGCAGTGAAGCAGGGTGGGGCCTGGGTAATGAGCAGTTCTTC.

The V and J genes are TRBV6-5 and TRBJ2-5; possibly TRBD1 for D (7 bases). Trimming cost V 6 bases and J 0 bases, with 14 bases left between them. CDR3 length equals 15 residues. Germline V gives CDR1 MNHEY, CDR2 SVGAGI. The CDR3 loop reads CASSRGTAYQETQYF. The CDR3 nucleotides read TGTGCCAGCAGCCGGGGGACAGCGTACCAAGAGACCCAGTACTTC.

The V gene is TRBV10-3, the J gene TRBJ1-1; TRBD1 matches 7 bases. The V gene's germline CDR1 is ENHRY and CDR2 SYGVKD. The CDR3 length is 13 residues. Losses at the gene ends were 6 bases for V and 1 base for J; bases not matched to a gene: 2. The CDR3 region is CAISRGKNTEAFF. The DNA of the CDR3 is TGTGCCATCAGCAGGGGGAAGAACACTGAAGCTTTCTTT.

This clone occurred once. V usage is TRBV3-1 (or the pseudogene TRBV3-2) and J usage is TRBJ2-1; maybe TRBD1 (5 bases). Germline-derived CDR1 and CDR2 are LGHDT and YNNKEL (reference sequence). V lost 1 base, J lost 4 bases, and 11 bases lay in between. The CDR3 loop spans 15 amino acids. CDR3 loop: CASSQVESGYNEQFF. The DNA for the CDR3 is TGTGCCAGCAGCCAAGTCGAGTCAGGGTACAATGAGCAGTTCTTC.

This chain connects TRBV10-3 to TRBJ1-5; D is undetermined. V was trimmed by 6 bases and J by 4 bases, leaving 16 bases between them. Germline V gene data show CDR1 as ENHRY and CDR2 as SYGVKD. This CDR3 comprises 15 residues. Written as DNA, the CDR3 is TGTGCCATCAGCCCCATAGACGGAGATAATCAGCCCCAGCATTTT. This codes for CAISPIDGDNQPQHF.

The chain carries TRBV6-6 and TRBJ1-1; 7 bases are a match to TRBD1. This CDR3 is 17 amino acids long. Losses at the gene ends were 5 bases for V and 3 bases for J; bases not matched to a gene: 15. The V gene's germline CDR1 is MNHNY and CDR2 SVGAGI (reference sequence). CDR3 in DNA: TGTGCCAGCAGTCGTGCAGGGACAGCCAAAGGAGACACTGAAGCTTTCTTT. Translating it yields CASSRAGTAKGDTEAFF.

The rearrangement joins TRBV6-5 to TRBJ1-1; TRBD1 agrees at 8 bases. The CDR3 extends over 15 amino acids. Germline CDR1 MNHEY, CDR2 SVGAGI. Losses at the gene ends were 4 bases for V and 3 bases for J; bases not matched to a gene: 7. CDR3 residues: CASSFGTGRDTEAFF. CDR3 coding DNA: TGTGCCAGCAGTTTCGGGACAGGAAGGGACACTGAAGCTTTCTTT.

CDR3 in DNA: TGTGCCAGCAGCTTAGTTGCCAGCGGGGGGCGATATTCCTACGAGCAGTACTTC. Translation gives CASSLVASGGRYSYEQYF. The chain employs TRBV7-2 and TRBJ2-7; 9 bases fit TRBD2. The germline V gene has CDR1 SGHTA and CDR2 FQGNSA. After removal of 1 base from V and 1 base from J, the junction contained 11 bases not matched to a gene. CDR3 length: 18 residues.

The CDR3 reads CASSLAIAGGPSYEQYF. In DNA, the CDR3 is TGCGCCAGCAGCTTGGCGATAGCGGGGGGGCCCTCCTACGAGCAGTACTTC. This rearrangement joins TRBV5-1 to TRBJ2-7; 11 nucleotides align to TRBD2. CDR3 length: 17 residues. CDR1 is SGHRS, CDR2 YFSETQ, per germline. V lost 0 bases and J lost 0; bases outside the gene matches: 5.

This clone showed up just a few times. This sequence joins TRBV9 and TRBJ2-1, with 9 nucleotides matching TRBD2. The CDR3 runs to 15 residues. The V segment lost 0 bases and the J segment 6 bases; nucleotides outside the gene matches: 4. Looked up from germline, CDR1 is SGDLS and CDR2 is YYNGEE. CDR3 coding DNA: TGTGCCAGCAGCGTAGTCGCGGGGGGGAGCAATGAGCAGTTCTTC. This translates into CASSVVAGGSNEQFF.

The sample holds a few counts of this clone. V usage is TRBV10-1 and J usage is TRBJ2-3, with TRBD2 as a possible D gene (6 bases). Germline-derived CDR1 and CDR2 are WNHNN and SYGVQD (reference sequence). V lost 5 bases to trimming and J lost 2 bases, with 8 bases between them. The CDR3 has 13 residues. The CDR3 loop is CASSWDSTDTQYF. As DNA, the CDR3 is TGCGCCAGCAGTTGGGACTCCACAGATACGCAGTATTTT.

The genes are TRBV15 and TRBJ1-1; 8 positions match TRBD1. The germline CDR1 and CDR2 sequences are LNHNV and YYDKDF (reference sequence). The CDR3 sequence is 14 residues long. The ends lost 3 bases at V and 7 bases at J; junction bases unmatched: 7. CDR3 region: CATSSPQGANEAFF. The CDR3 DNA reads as TGTGCCACCAGCAGTCCCCAGGGGGCTAATGAAGCTTTCTTT.

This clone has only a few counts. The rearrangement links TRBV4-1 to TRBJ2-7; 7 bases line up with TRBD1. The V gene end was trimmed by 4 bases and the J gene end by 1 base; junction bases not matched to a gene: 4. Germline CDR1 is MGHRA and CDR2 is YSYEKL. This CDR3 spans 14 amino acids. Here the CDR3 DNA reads TGCGCCAGCAGCCCTAGGACAGGTTCCTACGAGCAGTACTTC. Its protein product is CASSPRTGSYEQYF.

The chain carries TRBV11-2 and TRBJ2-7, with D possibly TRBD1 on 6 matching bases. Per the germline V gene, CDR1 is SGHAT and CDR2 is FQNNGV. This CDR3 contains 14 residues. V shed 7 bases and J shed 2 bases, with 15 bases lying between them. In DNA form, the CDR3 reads TGTGCCAGCACCTCCCTGGACAGAACCTACGAGCAGTACTTC. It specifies CASTSLDRTYEQYF.

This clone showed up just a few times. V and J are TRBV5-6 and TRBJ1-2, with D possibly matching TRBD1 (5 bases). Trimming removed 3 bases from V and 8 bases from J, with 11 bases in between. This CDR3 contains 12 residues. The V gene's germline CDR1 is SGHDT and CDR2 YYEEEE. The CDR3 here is CASSSGFRGYTF. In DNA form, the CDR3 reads TGTGCCAGCAGCTCAGGGTTCAGAGGCTACACCTTC.

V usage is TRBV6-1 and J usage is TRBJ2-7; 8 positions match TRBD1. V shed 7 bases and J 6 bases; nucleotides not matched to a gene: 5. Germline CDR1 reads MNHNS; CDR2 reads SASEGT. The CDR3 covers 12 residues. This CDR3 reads CASNDRGGEQYF. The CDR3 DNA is TGTGCCAGCAACGACAGGGGTGGCGAGCAGTACTTC.

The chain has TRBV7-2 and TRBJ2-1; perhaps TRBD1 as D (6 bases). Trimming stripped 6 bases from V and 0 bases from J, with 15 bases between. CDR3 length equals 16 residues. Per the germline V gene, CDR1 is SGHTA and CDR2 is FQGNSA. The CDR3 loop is CASRHRASSSYNEQFF. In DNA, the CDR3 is TGTGCCAGCAGGCACAGGGCTTCTAGCTCCTACAATGAGCAGTTCTTC.